This T cell receptor (beta chain) originates from a study of vaccination and CD4 T cells after COVID-19. About the study: Overlapping peptides of the spike proteins of SARS-CoV-2, HCoV-NL63, HCoV-OC43 and HCoV-229E were used for cell stimulation.

In the case of this clonotype: What it binds is not known.

Treatment: approximately nine-day PBMC culture with coronavirus spike peptide pools or control peptides (ViraFEST assay). Each well held 2 million to 2.5 million PBMCs in IL-2 (about 10 IU/ml) medium with roughly 9.2 ug/ml peptide pools. Cultured CD4+ T cell DNA was sequenced using the Oncomine TCR Beta short-read assay. TCRdb independently ran MiXCR on the PCR reads; one entry per CDR3 protein. This table holds around 14,000 distinct CDR3 sequences, 45% to 60% found once. The sample was CD4+ T cells from blood, cultured in vitro. This TCR came from a human donor who had recovered from COVID-19.

The CDR3 DNA reads TGCGCCAGCAGCCAAGAAGGGGGACGCTCCTATAATTCACCCCTCCACTTT. Protein sequence: CASSQEGGRSYNSPLHF. This chain joins TRBV4-1 and TRBJ1-6; D is possibly TRBD1 (6 bases). This CDR3 spans 17 amino acids. CDR1 is MGHRA, CDR2 YSYEKL, per germline. The V gene lost 0 bases and the J gene lost 0 bases, with 9 bases spanning the gap.